The entry below describes one T cell receptor (beta chain). This record belongs to a study of blood T cell repertoires in COVID-19. Across the whole study: In each case, the material was cDNA or gDNA derived from T cells, B-cell-depleted T cells, or PBMCs.

Seattle enrolled patients during active infection and tracked them longitudinally. The CDR3 sequence is 15 residues long. Trimming took 4 bases from V and 3 from J; bases not matched to a gene: 6. Germline values: CDR1 MDHEN, CDR2 SYDVKM. Under the authors' procedure: Reference gene primer amplification gave estimated nucleated cell counts. Assay: immunoSEQ multiplex PCR; the TCRdb copy retains only in-frame clones and omits some. That table gives V, J and clone size, and the DNA gave D and trimming. Of almost 350,000 clones listed, roughly 89% are singletons. This sequence originates from a woman aged 60-75 years with COVID-19, enrolled during active disease. The specimen sequenced was peripheral blood. The V and J genes are TRBV28 and TRBJ1-5; 7 bases agree with TRBD1. CDR3: CASSWRDRPNQPQHF. The DNA for the CDR3 is TGTGCCAGCAGTTGGCGGGACAGACCCAATCAGCCCCAGCATTTT.